The rows below give T cell receptor beta chains drawn from one sample of a study of shared clonotypes between healthy human individuals. Measured with immunoSEQ multiplex PCR; TCRdb has only the in-frame clones, and not every one. The table lists 2 million to 2.5 million clones, about nine tenths of them singletons. The sequenced sample consisted of naive CD4+ T cells from PBMCs. The receptor source for this set is a man aged 18 to 30 in good health. Some clones in this sample may be carry-over from other donors' samples. The CDR3 runs from the conserved cysteine through the conserved F or W. A D gene is named only where the DNA matches it firmly. Rows may omit the clone size; those that give it use once, few, many or a size class.

TRBV4-3	NA	TRBD1	TRBJ2-2	TGCGCCAGCAGCCCCATGGTCGGACAGGGACGGTCCGGGGAGCTGTTTTTT	CASSPMVGQGRSGELFF
TRBV5-1	NA	NA	TRBJ1-1	TGCGCCAGCAGCTTGCAGGCTTCAAACACTGAAGCTTTCTTT	CASSLQASNTEAFF
TRBV29-1	NA	TRBD1	TRBJ1-5	TGCAGCGTTTCAGGACAGGGCCCTCAGCCCCAGCATTTT	CSVSGQGPQPQHF
TRBV6-1	NA	NA	TRBJ1-2	TGTGCCAGCAGTGACAGAGACTATGGCTACACCTTC	CASSDRDYGYTF
TRBV5-4	NA	TRBD2	TRBJ2-3	TGTGCCAGCAGCTCTAGCGGGGACGGCACAGATACGCAGTATTTT	CASSSSGDGTDTQYF
TRBV5-8	NA	NA	TRBJ2-6	TGTGCCAGCAGCGAGGGGATAATAATCTCTGGGGCCAACGTCCTGACTTTC	CASSEGIIISGANVLTF
TRBV4-2	NA	NA	TRBJ2-6	TGTGCCAGCAGCCAACAACACTCTGGGGCCAACGTCCTGACTTTC	CASSQQHSGANVLTF
TRBV7-9	NA	NA	TRBJ2-7	TGTGCCAGCAGCTTTTCCCCTTTCCACGAGCAGTACTTC	CASSFSPFHEQYF
TRBV30	NA	NA	TRBJ1-2	TGTGCCTGGAGTGTACCCCCGGGGACGGGCTACACCTTC	CAWSVPPGTGYTF
TRBV25-1	NA	TRBD1	TRBJ2-2	TGTGCCAGTACAAGGACAGGGAACACCGGGGAGCTGTTTTTT	CASTRTGNTGELFF
TRBV30	NA	NA	TRBJ2-7	TGTGCCTGGAGTAGAGGGTCCTACGAGCAGTACTTC	CAWSRGSYEQYF
TRBV4-2	NA	TRBD1	TRBJ2-1	TGTGCCAGCAGCCAAGATAGCCAGGGGGCAATCAATGAGCAGTTCTTC	CASSQDSQGAINEQFF
TRBV7-2	NA	NA	TRBJ2-5	TGTGCCAGCAGGTGGAGAGACTCCCAAGAGACCCAGTACTTC	CASRWRDSQETQYF
TRBV7-9	NA	NA	TRBJ2-3	TGTGCCAGCAGCTTAGGGGGACGCGCAGATACGCAGTATTTT	CASSLGGRADTQYF
TRBV9	NA	NA	TRBJ2-3	TGTGCCAGCAGCGTAGTGGCGGGGCGCACAGATACGCAGTATTTT	CASSVVAGRTDTQYF
TRBV2	NA	NA	TRBJ2-2	TGTGCCAGCAGTGTGGAGGGGGCGGCCGGGGAGCTGTTTTTT	CASSVEGAAGELFF
TRBV2	NA	TRBD1	TRBJ1-2	TGTGCCAGCAGTGTGGAACAGGGGTATGGCTACACCTTC	CASSVEQGYGYTF
TRBV30	NA	NA	TRBJ2-3	TGTGCCTGGGGGCAGGGAATAGATACGCAGTATTTT	CAWGQGIDTQYF
TRBV27	NA	NA	TRBJ1-6	TGTGCCAGCAGTTTATCGGGGGTAGGAGTTTGGTCACCCCTCCACTTT	CASSLSGVGVWSPLHF
TRBV18	NA	NA	TRBJ2-2	TGTGCCAGCTCACCTTTCAGGACAGAAGGGACCGGGGAGCTGTTTTTT	CASSPFRTEGTGELFF
TRBV7-3	once	NA	TRBJ2-7	TGTGCCAGCAGCTTAACAGGAGCCTACGAGCAGTACTTC	CASSLTGAYEQYF
TRBV10-3	few	TRBD1	TRBJ1-1	TGTGCCATCAGCCCGGACAGGGGGAGTACTGAAGCTTTCTTT	CAISPDRGSTEAFF
TRBV6-1	few	NA	TRBJ2-2	TGTGCCAGCATTTGGCCGGGAAGCCCCGGGGAGCTGTTTTTT	CASIWPGSPGELFF
TRBV7-9	NA	NA	TRBJ2-2	TGTGCCAGCAGTAAGGACTCCTCCACCGGGGAGCTGTTTTTT	CASSKDSSTGELFF